What follows are 9 T cell receptor beta chains derived from one specimen sequenced in a study of blood T cell repertoires in COVID-19. Data came from immunoSEQ multiplex PCR; TCRdb stores just in-frame clones and leaves some out. The table includes 250,000 or so clones, around 86% detected once. What was sequenced was peripheral blood. The receptors were gathered from a woman between 40 and 50 years old who had recovered from COVID-19.

The count of this clone is one. The V call is TRBV5-1, the J call TRBJ2-3; 7 nucleotides line up with TRBD2. The CDR3 has 16 amino acids. Per the germline V gene, CDR1 is SGHRS and CDR2 is YFSETQ. J lost 0 bases, V lost 0 bases, and 4 bases had no gene match. CDR3 sequence reads: CASSLGWRGSTDTQYF. Written as DNA, the CDR3 is TGCGCCAGCAGCTTGGGATGGCGGGGGAGCACAGATACGCAGTATTTT.

This chain uses TRBV12-3 or TRBV12-4 with TRBJ1-1; D not resolved. V lost 1 base to trimming and J lost 7 bases, with 10 bases between them. CDR3 size: 13 residues. The CDR3 loop is CASSLGSGNEAFF. In nucleotides, the CDR3 is TGTGCCAGCAGTTTAGGATCGGGGAATGAAGCTTTCTTT.

This chain links TRBV7-2 with TRBJ2-7, with D possibly TRBD1 on 5 matching bases. The CDR3 is made up of 14 amino acids. Germline V gene data show CDR1 as SGHTA and CDR2 as FQGNSA. V was cut by 5 bases and J by 0 bases, with 11 bases left in between. CDR3 coding DNA: TGTGCCAGCAGCACGAACAGGTTCTCCTACGAGCAGTACTTC. Its translation: CASSTNRFSYEQYF.

V is TRBV10-3 and J is TRBJ1-2; 7 bases line up with TRBD1. This CDR3 is 14 amino acids long. CDR1 and CDR2 (germline): ENHRY, SYGVKD. V shed 4 bases, J shed 4 bases, and the junction held 6 bases outside the gene matches. DNA of the CDR3: TGTGCCATCAGTGCCGGCAGACAGGGCTATGGCTACACCTTC. It encodes CAISAGRQGYGYTF.

J is TRBJ1-4 and V is TRBV30, with 9 bases aligning to TRBD1. The J segment lost 6 bases and the V segment lost 7 bases, leaving 12 bases of the junction unmatched. The CDR3 totals 15 residues. CDR1 is GTSNPN and CDR2 is SVGIG in the germline V gene (reference sequence). CDR3 sequence (DNA): TGTGCCTATACGCCCCTGGGACAGGGATATGAAAAACTGTTTTTT. Translation: CAYTPLGQGYEKLFF. Based on the CDR3 plus reference TRBV30 and TRBJ1-4, the full variable domain is SQTIHQWPATLVQPVGSPLSLECTVEGTSNPNLYWYRQAAGRGLQLLFYSVGIGQISSEVPQNLSASRPQDRQFILSSKKLLLSDSGFYLCAYTPLGQGYEKLFFGSGTQLSVL.

This rearrangement joins TRBV15 to TRBJ2-3; 14 positions match TRBD2. The CDR3 has 17 residues. Germline V gives CDR1 LNHNV, CDR2 YYDKDF (reference sequence). V lost 2 bases and J lost 7; bases outside the gene matches: 8. CDR3 DNA sequence: TGTGCCACCAGCAGATATGGACTAGCGGGAGGTGAAAATACGCAGTATTTT. Its protein product is CATSRYGLAGGENTQYF.

The chain employs TRBV28 and TRBJ2-3; 9 nucleotides align to TRBD2. The length of the CDR3 is 16 residues. The germline gives CDR1 MDHEN, CDR2 SYDVKM. With 3 bases clipped from V and 2 bases from J, the junction kept 6 bases outside the gene matches. As DNA, the CDR3 is TGTGCCAGCAGTTTTAGGCTAGCGGGGATCACAGATACGCAGTATTTT. This sequence encodes CASSFRLAGITDTQYF.

The DNA for the CDR3 is TGTGCCAGCAGCCTCCGCCTCGGCGGCTTACGCACAGATACGCAGTATTTT. Its translation: CASSLRLGGLRTDTQYF. This chain connects TRBV7-6 to TRBJ2-3, with D hard to call. Looked up from germline, CDR1 is SGHVS and CDR2 is FNYEAQ. This CDR3 is 17 amino acids long. V lost 5 bases and J 1 base, leaving 19 bases between the germline ends.

The chain links TRBV7-3 to TRBJ2-7; TRBD1 is a possible D gene (5 bases). This CDR3 spans 13 amino acids. Between the trimmed V and J ends, which lost 2 bases and 6 bases, there was a span of 11 bases. CDR1 SGHTA and CDR2 FQGTGA come from the germline V gene. CDR3 in amino acids: CASSLRQGGEQYF. The CDR3 DNA follows: TGTGCCAGCAGCTTACGGCAGGGTGGCGAGCAGTACTTC.